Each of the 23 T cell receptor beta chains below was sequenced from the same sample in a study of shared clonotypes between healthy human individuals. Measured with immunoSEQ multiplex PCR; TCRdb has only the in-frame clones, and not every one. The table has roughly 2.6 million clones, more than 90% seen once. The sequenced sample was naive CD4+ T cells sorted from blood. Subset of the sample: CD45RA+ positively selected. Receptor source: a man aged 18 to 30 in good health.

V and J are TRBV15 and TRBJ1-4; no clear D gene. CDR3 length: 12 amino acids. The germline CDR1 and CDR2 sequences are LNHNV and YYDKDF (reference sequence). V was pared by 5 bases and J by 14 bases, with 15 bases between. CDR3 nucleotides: TGTGCCACCAGCTACCATGGGGAAGGTCTGTTTTTT. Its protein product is CATSYHGEGLFF.

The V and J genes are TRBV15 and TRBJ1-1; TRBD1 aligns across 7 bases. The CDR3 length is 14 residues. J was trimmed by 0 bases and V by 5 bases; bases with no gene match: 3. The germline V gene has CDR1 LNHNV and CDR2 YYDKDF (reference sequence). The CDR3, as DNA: TGTGCCACCAGCTTACAGGGGATGAACACTGAAGCTTTCTTT. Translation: CATSLQGMNTEAFF.

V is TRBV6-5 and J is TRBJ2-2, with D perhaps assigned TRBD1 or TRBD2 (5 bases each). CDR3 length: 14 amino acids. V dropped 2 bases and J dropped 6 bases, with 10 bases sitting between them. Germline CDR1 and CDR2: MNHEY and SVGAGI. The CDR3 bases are TGTGCCAGCAGTTACGGGGGTATAGCCGGGGAGCTGTTTTTT. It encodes CASSYGGIAGELFF.

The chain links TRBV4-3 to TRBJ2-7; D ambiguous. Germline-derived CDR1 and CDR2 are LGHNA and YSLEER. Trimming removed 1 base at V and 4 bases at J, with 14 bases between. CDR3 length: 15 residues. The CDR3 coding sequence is TGCGCCAGCAGCCAAGGATGGGCGGATTCTTACGAGCAGTACTTC. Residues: CASSQGWADSYEQYF.

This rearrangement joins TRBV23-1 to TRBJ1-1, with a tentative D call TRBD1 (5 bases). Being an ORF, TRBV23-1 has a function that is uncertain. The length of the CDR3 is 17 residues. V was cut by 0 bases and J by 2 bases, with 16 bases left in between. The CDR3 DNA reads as TGCGCCAGCAGTCAATCGCCTCAGGGTCGGGTTAACACTGAAGCTTTCTTT. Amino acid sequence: CASSQSPQGRVNTEAFF.

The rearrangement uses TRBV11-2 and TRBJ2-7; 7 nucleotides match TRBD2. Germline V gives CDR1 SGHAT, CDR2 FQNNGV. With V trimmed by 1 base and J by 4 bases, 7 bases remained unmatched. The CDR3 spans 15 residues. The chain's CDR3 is CASSLVLGGRYEQYF. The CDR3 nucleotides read TGTGCCAGCAGCTTAGTCCTGGGAGGGAGGTACGAGCAGTACTTC.

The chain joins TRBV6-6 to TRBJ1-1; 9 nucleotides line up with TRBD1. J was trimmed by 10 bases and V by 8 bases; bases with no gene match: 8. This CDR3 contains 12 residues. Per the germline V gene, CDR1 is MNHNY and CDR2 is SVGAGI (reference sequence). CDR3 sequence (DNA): TGTGCCAGCGGACCGGGACAGGGTGCAGCTTTCTTT. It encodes CASGPGQGAAFF.

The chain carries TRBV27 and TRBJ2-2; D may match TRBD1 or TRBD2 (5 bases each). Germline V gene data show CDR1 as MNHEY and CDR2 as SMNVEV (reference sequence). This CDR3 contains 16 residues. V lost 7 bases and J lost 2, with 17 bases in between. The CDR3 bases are TGTGCCAGCACCTTAGGGCAGGGACCTAACACCGGGGAGCTGTTTTTT. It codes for CASTLGQGPNTGELFF.

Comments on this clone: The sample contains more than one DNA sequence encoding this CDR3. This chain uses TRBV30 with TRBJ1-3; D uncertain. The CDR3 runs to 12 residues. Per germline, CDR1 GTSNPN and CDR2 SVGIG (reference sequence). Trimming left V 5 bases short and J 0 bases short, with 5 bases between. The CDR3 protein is CAWGLSGNTIYF. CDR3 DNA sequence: TGTGCCTGGGGCCTCTCTGGAAACACCATATATTTT.

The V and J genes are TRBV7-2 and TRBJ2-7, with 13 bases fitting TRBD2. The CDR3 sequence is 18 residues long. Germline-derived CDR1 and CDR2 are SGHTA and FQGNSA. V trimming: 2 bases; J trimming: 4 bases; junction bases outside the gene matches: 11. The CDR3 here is CASSLLASGLAGLYEQYF. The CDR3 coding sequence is TGTGCCAGCAGCTTATTAGCCTCGGGACTAGCGGGACTATACGAGCAGTACTTC.

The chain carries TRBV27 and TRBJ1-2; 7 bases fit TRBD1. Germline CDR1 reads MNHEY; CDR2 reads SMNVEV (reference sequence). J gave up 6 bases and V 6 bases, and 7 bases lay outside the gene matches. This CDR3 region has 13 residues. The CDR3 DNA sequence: TGTGCCAGCAGCCTGACAGGGTTAGATGGCTACACCTTC. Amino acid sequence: CASSLTGLDGYTF.

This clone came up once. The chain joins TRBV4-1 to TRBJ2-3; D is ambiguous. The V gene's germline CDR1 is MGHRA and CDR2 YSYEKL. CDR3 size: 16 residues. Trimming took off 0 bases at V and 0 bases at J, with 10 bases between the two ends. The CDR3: CASSQDLWSSTDTQYF. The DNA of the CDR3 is TGCGCCAGCAGCCAAGATCTGTGGTCTAGCACAGATACGCAGTATTTT.

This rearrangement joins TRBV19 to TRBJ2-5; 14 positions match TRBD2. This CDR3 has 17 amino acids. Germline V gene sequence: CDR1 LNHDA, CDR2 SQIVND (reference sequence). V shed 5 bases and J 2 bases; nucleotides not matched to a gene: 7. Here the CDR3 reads CASSSRLAGGIQETQYF. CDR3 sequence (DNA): TGTGCCAGTAGTTCAAGACTAGCGGGAGGGATTCAAGAGACCCAGTACTTC.

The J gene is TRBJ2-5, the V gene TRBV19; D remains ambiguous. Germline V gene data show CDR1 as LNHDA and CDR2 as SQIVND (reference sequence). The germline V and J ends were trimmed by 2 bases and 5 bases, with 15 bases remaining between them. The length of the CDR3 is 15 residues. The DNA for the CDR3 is TGTGCCAGTAGTATATCCACCACCTCTCTGGAGACCCAGTACTTC. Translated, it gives CASSISTTSLETQYF.

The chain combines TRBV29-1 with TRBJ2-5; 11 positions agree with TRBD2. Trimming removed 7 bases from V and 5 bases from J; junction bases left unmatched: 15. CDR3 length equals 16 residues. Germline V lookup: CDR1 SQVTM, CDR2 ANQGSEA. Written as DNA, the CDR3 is TGCAGCGCTGACAACTTAGCGGGAGGGGCCGGGGAGACCCAGTACTTC. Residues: CSADNLAGGAGETQYF.

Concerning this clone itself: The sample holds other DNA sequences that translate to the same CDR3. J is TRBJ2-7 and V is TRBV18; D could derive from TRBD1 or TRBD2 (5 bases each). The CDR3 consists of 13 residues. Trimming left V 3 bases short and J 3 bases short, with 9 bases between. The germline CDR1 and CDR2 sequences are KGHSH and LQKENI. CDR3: CASSPYGGYEQYF. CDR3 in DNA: TGTGCCAGCTCACCCTATGGGGGCTACGAGCAGTACTTC.

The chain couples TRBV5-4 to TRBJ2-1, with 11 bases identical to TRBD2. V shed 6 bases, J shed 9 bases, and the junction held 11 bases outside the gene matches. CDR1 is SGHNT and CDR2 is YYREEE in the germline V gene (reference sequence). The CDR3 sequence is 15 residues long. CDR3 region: CASTPELAGAVEQFF. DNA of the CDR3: TGTGCCAGCACCCCGGAACTAGCGGGAGCGGTTGAGCAGTTCTTC.

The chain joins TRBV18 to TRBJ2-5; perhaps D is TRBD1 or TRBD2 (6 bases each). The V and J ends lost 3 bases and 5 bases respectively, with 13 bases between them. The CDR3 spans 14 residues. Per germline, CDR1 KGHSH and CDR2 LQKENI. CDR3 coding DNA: TGTGCCAGCTCACCGAAGGGGGGCCAGGAGACCCAGTACTTC. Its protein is CASSPKGGQETQYF.

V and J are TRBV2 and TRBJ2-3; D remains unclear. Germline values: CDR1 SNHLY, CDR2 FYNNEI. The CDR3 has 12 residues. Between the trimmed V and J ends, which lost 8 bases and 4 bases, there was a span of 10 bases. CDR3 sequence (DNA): TGTGCCAGCGGTTTCCGTCCAGATACGCAGTATTTT. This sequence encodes CASGFRPDTQYF. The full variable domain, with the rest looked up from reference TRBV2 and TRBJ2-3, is EPEVTQTPSHQVTQMGQEVILRCVPISNHLYFYWYRQILGQKVEFLVSFYNNEISEKSEIFDDQFSVERPDGSNFTLKIRSTKLEDSAMYFCASGFRPDTQYFGPGTRLTVL.

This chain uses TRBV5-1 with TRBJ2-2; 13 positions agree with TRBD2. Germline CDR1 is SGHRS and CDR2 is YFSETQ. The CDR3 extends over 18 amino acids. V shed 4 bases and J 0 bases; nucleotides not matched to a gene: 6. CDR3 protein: CASSLGLAGAANTGELFF. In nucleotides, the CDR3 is TGCGCCAGCAGCCTCGGACTAGCGGGAGCCGCGAACACCGGGGAGCTGTTTTTT.

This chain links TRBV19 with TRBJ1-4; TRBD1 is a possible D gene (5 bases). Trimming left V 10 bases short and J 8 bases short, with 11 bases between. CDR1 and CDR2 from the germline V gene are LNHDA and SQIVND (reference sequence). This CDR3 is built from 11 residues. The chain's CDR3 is CATRDAEKLFF. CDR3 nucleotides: TGTGCCACCCGGGACGCCGAAAAACTGTTTTTT.

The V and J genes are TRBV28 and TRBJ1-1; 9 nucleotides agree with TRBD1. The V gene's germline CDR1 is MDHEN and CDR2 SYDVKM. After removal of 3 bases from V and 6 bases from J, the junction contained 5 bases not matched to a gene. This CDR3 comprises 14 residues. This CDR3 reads CASSLGTGTSEAFF. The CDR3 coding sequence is TGTGCCAGCAGTTTGGGGACAGGGACTTCTGAAGCTTTCTTT.

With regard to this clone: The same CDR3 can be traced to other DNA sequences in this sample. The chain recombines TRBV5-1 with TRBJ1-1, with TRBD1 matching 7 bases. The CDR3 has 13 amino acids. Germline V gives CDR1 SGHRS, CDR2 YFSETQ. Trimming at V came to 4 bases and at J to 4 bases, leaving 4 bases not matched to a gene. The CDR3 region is CASSLGTATEAFF. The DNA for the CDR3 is TGCGCCAGCAGCCTGGGGACAGCCACTGAAGCTTTCTTT.